A selection of T cell receptor beta chains follows, all from one sample in a study of T cell responses to AZD1222 COVID-19 vaccine. Clones were read by immunoSEQ multiplex PCR, and TCRdb kept only the in-frame ones, dropping some. The sample yields roughly 270,000 clones, 90% to 95% seen once. The sequenced sample was peripheral blood, obtained 28 days after the second AZD1222 dose. Receptors were obtained from an adult who received the AZD1222 COVID-19 vaccine. The CDR3 runs from the conserved cysteine through the conserved F or W. D genes are given only for firm matches. Only some rows state a clone size, as once, few, many or a class for expanded clones.

TRBJ2-7 | TRBD1 | - | TRBV12-3/TRBV12-4 | CASNGQGGDEQYF | TGTGCCAGCAACGGACAGGGGGGAGACGAGCAGTACTTC
TRBJ1-3 | - | - | TRBV7-8 | CASSPGGGAGNTIYF | TGTGCCAGCAGCCCTGGGGGGGGTGCTGGAAACACCATATATTTT
TRBJ1-5 | - | - | TRBV4-2 | CASSQGRAEPQHF | TGTGCCAGCAGCCAAGGGAGGGCGGAGCCCCAGCATTTT
TRBJ2-7 | TRBD2 | - | TRBV7-9 | CASRPTGTSAYEQYF | TGTGCCAGCAGGCCAACCGGGACTAGCGCCTACGAGCAGTACTTC
TRBJ1-1 | - | once | TRBV4-1 | CASRQGGAGNTEAFF | TGCGCCAGCAGGCAAGGGGGTGCGGGGAACACTGAAGCTTTCTTT
TRBJ1-5 | - | - | TRBV28 | CASSSFEGSNQPQHF | TGTGCCAGCAGTAGCTTTGAGGGGTCCAATCAGCCCCAGCATTTT
TRBJ2-1 | - | - | TRBV24-1 | CATGTGTNLNNEQFF | TGTGCCACCGGGACGGGCACGAACTTAAACAATGAGCAGTTCTTC
TRBJ1-1 | TRBD1 | - | TRBV10-3 | CAIRADRDTEAFF | TGTGCCATCCGGGCGGACAGGGACACTGAAGCTTTCTTT
TRBJ2-5 | - | - | TRBV7-9 | CASSYQETQYF | TGTGCCAGCAGCTACCAAGAGACCCAGTACTTC
TRBJ1-6 | TRBD1 | - | TRBV7-8 | CASRLRTGENSPLHF | TGTGCCAGCAGACTCCGGACAGGGGAAAATTCACCCCTCCACTTT
TRBJ2-6 | - | - | TRBV6-5 | CASSSGFGANVLTF | TGTGCCAGCAGTTCAGGGTTCGGGGCCAACGTCCTGACTTTC
TRBJ2-1 | TRBD2 | - | TRBV28 | CASSTSGGAYNEQFF | TGTGCCAGCAGCACTAGCGGGGGGGCCTACAATGAGCAGTTCTTC
TRBJ1-5 | - | - | TRBV2 | CASSDGGGNQPQHF | TGTGCCAGCAGTGACGGAGGGGGCAATCAGCCCCAGCATTTT
TRBJ2-6 | - | - | TRBV18 | CASSWDGSLLSEANVLTF | TGTGCCAGCTCGTGGGACGGAAGTCTTCTCTCTGAGGCCAACGTCCTGACTTTC
TRBJ2-1 | - | - | TRBV19 | CASSIRTARSYNEQFF | TGTGCCAGTAGTATCCGGACAGCCCGCTCCTACAATGAGCAGTTCTTC
TRBJ2-1 | TRBD2 | - | TRBV29-1 | CSVLLAGFYNEQFF | TGCAGCGTATTACTAGCGGGATTCTACAATGAGCAGTTCTTC
TRBJ2-4 | - | - | TRBV5-1 | CASSSGPRGKNIQYF | TGCGCCAGCAGCTCGGGACCCCGAGGCAAAAACATTCAGTACTTC
TRBJ2-5 | - | - | TRBV6-5 | CASIPFGGLKTQYF | TGTGCCAGCATTCCCTTCGGGGGCCTGAAGACCCAGTACTTC